Reported below is one TCR beta chain. Its antigen is currently unknown. The protocol was immunoSEQ multiplex PCR, while the TCRdb copy is restricted to in-frame clones and leaves out a portion. The repertoire includes around 9,600 clones, roughly four fifths of them detected once, and 4.6% sits in the top ten. Time point denoted: cycle 4 day 1 (C4D1), after more than five weeks of nivolumab. Relapse after autologous stem cell transplantation occurred in every patient, and brentuximab vedotin exposure varied. The CD4+ T cells used were purified from thawed PBMCs through magnetic negative selection. The sample is drawn from a study of PD-1 blockade in classical Hodgkin lymphoma. Whole-study results and caveats: TCR diversity at baseline was reported to be reduced in newly diagnosed patients relative to healthy donors. Causes of the repertoire differences remain undefined, possibly disease activity or prior therapy. For complete responders, baseline diversity was comparable to that of newly diagnosed patients. Among the patients, those starting nivolumab under 1 year after ASCT were excluded.

Germline V lookup: CDR1 SQVTM, CDR2 ANQGSEA. The CDR3 contains 16 residues. V was pared by 1 base and J by 2 bases, with 17 bases between. J is TRBJ1-2 and V is TRBV29-1; no definite D call. The sequence was collected from a human donor with classical Hodgkin lymphoma. This specimen was CD4+ T cells from blood, taken before the fourth cycle of nivolumab. The CDR3 bases are TGCAGCGTTGAAGGGCAGGCGGGCAGGAGCAACTATGGCTACACCTTC. Protein: CSVEGQAGRSNYGYTF.